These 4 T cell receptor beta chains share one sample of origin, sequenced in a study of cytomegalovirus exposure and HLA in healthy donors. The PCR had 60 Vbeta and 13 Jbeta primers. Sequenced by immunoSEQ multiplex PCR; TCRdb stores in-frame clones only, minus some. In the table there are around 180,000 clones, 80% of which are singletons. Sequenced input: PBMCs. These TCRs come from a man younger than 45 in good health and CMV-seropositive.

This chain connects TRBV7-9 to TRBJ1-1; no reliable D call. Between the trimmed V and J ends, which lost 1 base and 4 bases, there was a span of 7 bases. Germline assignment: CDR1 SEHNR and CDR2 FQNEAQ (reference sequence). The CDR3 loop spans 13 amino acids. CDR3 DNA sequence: TGTGCCAGCAGCTTAGTGAGGAGCACTGAAGCTTTCTTT. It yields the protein CASSLVRSTEAFF.

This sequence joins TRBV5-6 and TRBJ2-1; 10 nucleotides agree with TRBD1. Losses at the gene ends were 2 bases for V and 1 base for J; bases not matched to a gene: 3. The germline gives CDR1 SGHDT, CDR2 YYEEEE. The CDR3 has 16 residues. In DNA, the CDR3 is TGTGCCAGCAGCTTAGAGGACAGGGGGTCCTACAATGAGCAGTTCTTC. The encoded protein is CASSLEDRGSYNEQFF.

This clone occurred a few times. DNA for the CDR3: TGTGCCAGCAGCGAGGGACTAGCGGGAGGGACCCAGTACTTC. This gives the protein CASSEGLAGGTQYF. V and J are TRBV7-2 and TRBJ2-5, with 15 nucleotides matching TRBD2. The CDR3 has 14 residues. J gave up 7 bases and V 5 bases, and 2 bases lay outside the gene matches. CDR1 and CDR2 from the germline V gene are SGHTA and FQGNSA.

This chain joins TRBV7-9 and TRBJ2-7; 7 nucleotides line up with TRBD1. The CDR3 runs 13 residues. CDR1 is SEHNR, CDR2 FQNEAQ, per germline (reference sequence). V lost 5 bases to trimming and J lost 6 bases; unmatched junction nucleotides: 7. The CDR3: CASSMLSGGEQYF. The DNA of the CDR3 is TGTGCCAGCAGCATGCTATCAGGGGGCGAGCAGTACTTC.